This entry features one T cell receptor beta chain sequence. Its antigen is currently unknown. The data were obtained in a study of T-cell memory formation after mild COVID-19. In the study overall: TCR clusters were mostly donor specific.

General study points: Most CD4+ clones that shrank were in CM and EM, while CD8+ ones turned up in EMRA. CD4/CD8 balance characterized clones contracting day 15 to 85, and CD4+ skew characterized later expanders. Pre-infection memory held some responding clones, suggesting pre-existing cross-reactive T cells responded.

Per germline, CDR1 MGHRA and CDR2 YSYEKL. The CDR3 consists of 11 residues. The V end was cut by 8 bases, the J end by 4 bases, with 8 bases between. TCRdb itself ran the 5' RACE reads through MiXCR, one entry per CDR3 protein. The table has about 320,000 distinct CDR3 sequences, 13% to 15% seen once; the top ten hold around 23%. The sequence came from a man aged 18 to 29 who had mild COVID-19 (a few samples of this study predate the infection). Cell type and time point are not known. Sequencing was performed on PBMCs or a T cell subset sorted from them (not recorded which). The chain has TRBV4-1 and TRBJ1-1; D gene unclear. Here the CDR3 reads CASGGSTEAFF. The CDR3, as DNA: TGCGCCAGCGGCGGGAGCACTGAAGCTTTCTTT.